This T cell receptor beta chain originates from a study of response to subunit inactivated influenza vaccine. One entry per CDR3 protein, called by TCRdb with MiXCR from the RT-PCR reads. The sample has about 830,000 distinct CDR3 sequences, approximately 18% seen once. This clonotype was found a few times. What it binds is unknown. Study results and caveats: The authors proposed limited new T cell recruitment per seasonal influenza vaccination.

This receptor was identified in a man aged 50-60 years who received an inactivated influenza vaccine. Sequenced material: PBMCs from blood, taken more than 4 days after vaccination.

The CDR3: CSALSGQGAAGELFF. DNA of the CDR3: TGCAGTGCACTATCTGGACAGGGGGCCGCCGGGGAGCTGTTTTTT. This chain joins TRBV20-1 and TRBJ2-2, with 11 bases lining up with TRBD1. The CDR3 is 15 residues long. Germline assignment: CDR1 DFQATT and CDR2 SNEGSKA (reference sequence). V dropped 6 bases and J dropped 6; count of bases not matched to a gene: 9.